One T cell receptor beta chain is described in this entry. There are 14 residues in the CDR3. The germline V gene has CDR1 SGDLS and CDR2 YYNGEE. The germline V and J ends were trimmed by 0 bases and 1 base, with 7 bases remaining between them. PCR used 60 Vbeta primers and 13 Jbeta primers. Clones were read by immunoSEQ multiplex PCR, and TCRdb kept only the in-frame ones, dropping some. The repertoire holds more than 200,000 clones, with about 81% as singletons. This record belongs to a study of cytomegalovirus exposure and HLA in healthy donors. Sequencing used PBMCs. This receptor was obtained from a man aged 35-49 years in good health and CMV-seropositive. The J gene is TRBJ2-5, the V gene TRBV9; D might be TRBD2 (5 bases). The CDR3 sequence is CASSVAGSQETQYF. CDR3 sequence (DNA): TGTGCCAGCAGCGTAGCGGGGAGCCAAGAGACCCAGTACTTC.